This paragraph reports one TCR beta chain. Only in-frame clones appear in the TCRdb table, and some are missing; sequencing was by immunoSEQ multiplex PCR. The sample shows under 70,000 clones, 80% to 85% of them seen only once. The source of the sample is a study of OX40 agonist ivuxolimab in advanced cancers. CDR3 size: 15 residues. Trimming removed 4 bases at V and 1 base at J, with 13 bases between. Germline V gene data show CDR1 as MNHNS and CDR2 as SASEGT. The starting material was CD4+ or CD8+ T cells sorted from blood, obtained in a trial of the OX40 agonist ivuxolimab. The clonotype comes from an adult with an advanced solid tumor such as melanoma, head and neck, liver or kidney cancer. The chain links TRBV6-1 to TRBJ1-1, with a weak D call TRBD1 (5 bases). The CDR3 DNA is TGTGCCAGCAGTGGAAGTACGCAGGGGAACACTGAAGCTTTCTTT. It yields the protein CASSGSTQGNTEAFF.